This T cell receptor beta chain was profiled in a study of blood T cell repertoires in COVID-19. Assay: immunoSEQ multiplex PCR; the TCRdb copy retains only in-frame clones and omits some. Of roughly 70,000 clones in the sample, 65% to 85% were seen once. Germline lookup yields CDR1 SEHNR and CDR2 FQNEAQ (reference sequence). The CDR3 length is 13 residues. The V and J ends lost 5 bases and 6 bases respectively, with 8 bases between them. This clone was counted many times. Sequenced material: peripheral blood. The source is a man in his fifties or sixties with COVID-19, enrolled during active disease. This chain joins TRBV7-9 and TRBJ1-6, with D perhaps matching TRBD1 (5 bases). CDR3 protein: CASSLQGNSPLHF. DNA of the CDR3: TGTGCCAGCAGCCTCCAGGGTAATTCACCCCTCCACTTT.